In this sample, the clone carrying this T cell receptor (beta chain) turned up a few times. As yet, its antigen is unknown. Fresh peripheral blood, under 13 ml, was the source of the PBMCs. This sample is drawn from a study of T cells in Graves' hyperthyroidism and ophthalmopathy. The germline CDR1 and CDR2 sequences are SGHTA and FQGTGA. J was trimmed by 9 bases and V by 5 bases; bases with no gene match: 16. This CDR3 has 16 residues. Researchers took RNA transcripts and amplified the TCR beta CDR3 regions from them. A first-round RT-PCR of the TCR CDR3 used the HTBI primer set. From the multiplex PCR reads, TCRdb called clonotypes with MiXCR, one entry per CDR3 protein. The sample has approximately 400,000 distinct CDR3 sequences, approximately 14% seen once. Regarding the study as a whole: Blood also carried most thyroid clonotypes expanded above 0.001.

The sequence derives from a woman between 18 and 29 years old with Graves' hyperthyroidism. The chain employs TRBV7-3 and TRBJ2-1; 7 bases are shared with TRBD2. The sample comprised blood. The CDR3 is CASSAPGLAGASEQFF. The CDR3 DNA sequence: TGTGCCAGCAGCGCCCCCGGACTTGCGGGAGCTAGTGAGCAGTTCTTC.